This TCR beta chain comes out of a study of blood T cell repertoires in COVID-19. Clones were sequenced by immunoSEQ multiplex PCR, and TCRdb holds only the in-frame ones, with some missing. The sample yields a few hundred thousand clones, 70% to 90% seen once. The CDR3 extends over 18 amino acids. Germline V CDR1 and CDR2: LGHDT, YNNKEL (reference sequence). J was trimmed by 10 bases and V by 1 base; bases with no gene match: 16. The rearrangement uses TRBV3-1 (or the pseudogene TRBV3-2) and TRBJ1-6; TRBD1 aligns across 7 bases. Sequencing was carried out using peripheral blood. This receptor was identified in a man aged 40-55 years with acute or convalescent COVID-19. The CDR3 DNA is TGTGCCAGCAGCCAAGCGTGGACAGGAGTTATAATGGGGTCACCCCTCCACTTT. It yields the protein CASSQAWTGVIMGSPLHF.